This T cell receptor (beta chain) was recorded in a study of blood T cell repertoires in COVID-19 (dated by TCRdb to the early 2020s). Background for the entire study: The collaborator samples originated in the United States, Italy and Spain and spanned the acute and convalescent phases of COVID-19. Samples were obtained from the ongoing ImmuneRACE study (first 160 participants) and from 950 to 1,500 subjects provided by 6 global collaborators. HLA class I and class II types, where available, came from metadata supplied by the sample provider rather than from assay-based typing. The repertoires were released in a freely available public database intended as a resource for research on the immune response to SARS-CoV-2. Sample metadata almost always included a de-identified subject ID, COVID-19 status, age in years and sex. The prospective study material was composed of cDNA or gDNA derived from T cells, B-cell-depleted T cells, or PBMCs. Subjects who had been exposed to COVID-19, were actively infected with it, or had recovered from it provided the deeply sampled blood TCRbeta repertoires that made up the dataset.

Trimming removed 1 base from V and 8 bases from J; the gene matches leave 1 base unexplained. From a lookup of the germline V gene, CDR1 and CDR2 are KGHSH and LQKENI. Measured from the cysteine to the phenylalanine, the CDR3 is 14 residues long. Only the CDR3 portion is preserved as DNA: 42 bases, with reading frame beginning at the first base. One collaborating source in Seattle enrolled patients while the patients were actively infected and followed the patients over time throughout the course of disease. Whole blood was collected in K2EDTA tubes by collaborating institutions according to the institutions' own protocols. For TCRbeta analysis, collaborators shipped samples as frozen whole blood, isolated PBMCs, or DNA extracted from either of those sample types. Results and caveats for the whole study, not just this receptor: The amount of clinical and demographic metadata varied by source and participant and was provided uncurated.

Concerning this clone itself: Its antigen has not been determined. No much larger clonotype is one base removed from it; base qualities were not supplied.

The immunoSEQ Assay, a bias-controlled multiplex PCR, was used to amplify TCRbeta CDR3 regions from genomic DNA. Per the authors' processing: Within the assay, amplification of reference gene primers was used to estimate how many nucleated cells each sample contained. To quantify the absolute abundance of each unique TCRbeta CDR3 rearrangement, sequence reads were collapsed and filtered. For each sample, productive Simpson clonality was calculated as the square root of Simpson's diversity index over productive rearrangements. What TCRdb holds here is the immuneACCESS table cut down to in-frame rearrangements. Part of the clones is not present; checked against another copy, under half of the missing clones reflect an unresolved V gene, and the others are unexplained. V, J and clone size are those of that table, while D and trimming were read from the DNA. Counted in this sample were around 150,000 clones; roughly 82% of them appeared once. 5.5% to 7.5% of the sample is held by the ten biggest clonotypes.

This TCR came from a woman in her forties with COVID-19, enrolled during active disease. This receptor chain uses TRBV18 and TRBJ2-1; TRBD2 aligns with 11 central bases. Material: peripheral blood. This receptor has the CDR3 CASSPRTSGYEQFF. The DNA sequence is given as TGTGCCAGCTCACCACGGACTAGCGGGTATGAGCAGTTCTTC.